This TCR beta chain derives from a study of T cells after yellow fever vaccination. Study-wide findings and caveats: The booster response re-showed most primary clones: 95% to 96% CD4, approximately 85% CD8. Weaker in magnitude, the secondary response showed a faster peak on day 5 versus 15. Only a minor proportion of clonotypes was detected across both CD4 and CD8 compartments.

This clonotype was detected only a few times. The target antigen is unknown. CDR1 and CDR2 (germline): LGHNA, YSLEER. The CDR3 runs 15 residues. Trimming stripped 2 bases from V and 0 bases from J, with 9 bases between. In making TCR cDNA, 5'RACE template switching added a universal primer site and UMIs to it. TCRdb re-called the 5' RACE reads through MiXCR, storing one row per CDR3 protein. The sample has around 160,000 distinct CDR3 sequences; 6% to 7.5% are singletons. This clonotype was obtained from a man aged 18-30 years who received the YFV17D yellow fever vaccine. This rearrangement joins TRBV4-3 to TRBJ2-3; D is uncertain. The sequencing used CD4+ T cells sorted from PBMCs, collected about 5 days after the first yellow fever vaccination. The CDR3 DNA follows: TGCGCCAGCAGCCAAACGTTGACTAGCACAGATACGCAGTATTTT. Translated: CASSQTLTSTDTQYF.